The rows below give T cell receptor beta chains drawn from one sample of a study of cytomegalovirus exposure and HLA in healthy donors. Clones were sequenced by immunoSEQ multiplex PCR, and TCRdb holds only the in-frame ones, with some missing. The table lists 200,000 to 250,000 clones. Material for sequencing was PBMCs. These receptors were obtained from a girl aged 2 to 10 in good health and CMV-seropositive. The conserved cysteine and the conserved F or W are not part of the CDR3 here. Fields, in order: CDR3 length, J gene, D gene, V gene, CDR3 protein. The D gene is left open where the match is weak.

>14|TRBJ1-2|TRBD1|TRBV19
ASSKKGQRGSYGYT
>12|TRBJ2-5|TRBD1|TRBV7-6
ASSSDRLGETQY
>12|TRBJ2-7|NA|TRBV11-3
ASSLGHEVDEQY
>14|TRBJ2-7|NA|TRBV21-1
ASSKDAGLAFYEQY
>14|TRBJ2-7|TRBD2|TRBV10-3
AITSSPGTSYYEQY
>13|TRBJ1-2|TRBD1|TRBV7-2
ASSLERGRGLGYT
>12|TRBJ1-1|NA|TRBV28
ASSLEGLKVRAF
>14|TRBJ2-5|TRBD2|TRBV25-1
ASSELGGERGETQY
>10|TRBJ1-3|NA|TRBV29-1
SVLTAGNTIY
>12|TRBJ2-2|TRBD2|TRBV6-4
ARLAGVNTGELF
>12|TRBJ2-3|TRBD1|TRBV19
ASRTGGVTDTQY
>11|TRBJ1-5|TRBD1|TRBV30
AWSQQGNQPQH
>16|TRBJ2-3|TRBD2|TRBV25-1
ASSELIAGGTSTDTQY
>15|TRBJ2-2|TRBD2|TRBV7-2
ASSLGIAGVLRGELF
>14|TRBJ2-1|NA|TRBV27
ASSLYGPRVGNEQF
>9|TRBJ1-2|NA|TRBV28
ASSLDYGYT
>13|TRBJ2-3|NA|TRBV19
ASSFDRTSTDTQY
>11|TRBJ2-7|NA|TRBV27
ASSGKSPYEQY
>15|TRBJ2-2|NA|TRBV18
ASSPLPGAANTGELF
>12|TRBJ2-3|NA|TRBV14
ASSPPLGEGTQY
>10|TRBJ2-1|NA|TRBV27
ASSLQGSEQF
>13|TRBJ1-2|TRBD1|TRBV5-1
ASSFAPGTGDGYT
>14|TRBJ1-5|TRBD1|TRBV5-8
ASSLEAGGINQPQH
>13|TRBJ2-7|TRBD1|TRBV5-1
ASSLGWTGVYEQY
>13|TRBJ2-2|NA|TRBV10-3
AISVGGVDTGELF
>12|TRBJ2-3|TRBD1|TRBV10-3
AISETGGPDTQY
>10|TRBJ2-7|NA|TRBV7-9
ASSYTGYEQY
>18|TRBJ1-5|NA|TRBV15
ATSRAFRTGVTTSNQPQH
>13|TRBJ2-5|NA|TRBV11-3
ASSYLDSPVETQY
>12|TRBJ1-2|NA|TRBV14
ASSQDGRGYGYT
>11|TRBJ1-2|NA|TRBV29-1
SVTGTKHYGYT
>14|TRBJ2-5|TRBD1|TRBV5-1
ASSFASTGGTETQY
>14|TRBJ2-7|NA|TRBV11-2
ASSLEGAGSTYEQY
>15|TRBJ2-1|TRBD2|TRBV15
ATSRDGKREGRNEQF
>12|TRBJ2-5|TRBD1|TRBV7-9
ASRPTGGEETQY
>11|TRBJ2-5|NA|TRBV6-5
ASSRDTQETQY
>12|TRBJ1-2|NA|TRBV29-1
SVEEAAGNYGYT
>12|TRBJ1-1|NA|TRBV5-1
ASSLAGGRTEAF
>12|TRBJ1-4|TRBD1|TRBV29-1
SVRPQGAGEKLF
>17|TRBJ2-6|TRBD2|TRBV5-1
ASRWTSGRASRGANVLT
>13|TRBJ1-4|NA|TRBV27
ASSPGTLTNEKLF
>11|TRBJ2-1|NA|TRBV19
ASSIGPYNEQF
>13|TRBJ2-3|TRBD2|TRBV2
ASRKREGSTDTQY
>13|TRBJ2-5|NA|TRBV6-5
ASSYIQGSQETQY
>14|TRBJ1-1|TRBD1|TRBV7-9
ASSSGQGDWNTEAF
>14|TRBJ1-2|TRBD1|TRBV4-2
ASSQDRDRGGYGYT
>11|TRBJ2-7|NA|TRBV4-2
ASSQEGGDEQY
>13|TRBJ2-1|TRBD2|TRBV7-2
ASSSPGGAQSEQF
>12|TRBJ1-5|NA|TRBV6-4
ASSETGDNQPQH
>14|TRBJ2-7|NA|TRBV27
ASSLSAGVVSYEQY
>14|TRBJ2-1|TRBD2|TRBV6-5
ASSYSRGGFYNEQF
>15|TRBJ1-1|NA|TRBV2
ASSEALRGGLNTEAF